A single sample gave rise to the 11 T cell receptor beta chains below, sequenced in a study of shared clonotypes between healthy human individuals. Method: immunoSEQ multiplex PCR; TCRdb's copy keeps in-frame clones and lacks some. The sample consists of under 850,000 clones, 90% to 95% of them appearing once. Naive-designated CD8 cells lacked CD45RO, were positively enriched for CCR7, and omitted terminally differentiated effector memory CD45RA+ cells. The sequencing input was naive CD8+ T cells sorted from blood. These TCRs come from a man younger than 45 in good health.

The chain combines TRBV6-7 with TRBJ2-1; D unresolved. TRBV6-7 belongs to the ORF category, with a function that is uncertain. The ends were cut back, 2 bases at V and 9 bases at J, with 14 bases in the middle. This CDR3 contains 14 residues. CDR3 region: CASSYIARVGEQFF. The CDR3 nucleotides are TGTGCCAGCAGTTACATCGCCCGGGTTGGTGAGCAGTTCTTC.

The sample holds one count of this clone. In nucleotides, the CDR3 is TGTGCCAGCAGCTTATTTTTGAGCAATCAGCCCCAGCATTTT. Translation gives CASSLFLSNQPQHF. This sequence joins TRBV7-2 and TRBJ1-5; D remains unclear. Trimming stripped 2 bases from V and 1 base from J, with 6 bases between. The CDR3 totals 14 residues. Germline lookup yields CDR1 SGHTA and CDR2 FQGNSA.

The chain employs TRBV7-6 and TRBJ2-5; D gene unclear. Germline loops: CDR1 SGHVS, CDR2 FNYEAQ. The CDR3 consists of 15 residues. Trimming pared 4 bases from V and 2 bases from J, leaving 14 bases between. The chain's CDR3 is CASSYPGGRQETQYF. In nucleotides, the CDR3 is TGTGCCAGCAGCTACCCGGGCGGAAGGCAAGAGACCCAGTACTTC.

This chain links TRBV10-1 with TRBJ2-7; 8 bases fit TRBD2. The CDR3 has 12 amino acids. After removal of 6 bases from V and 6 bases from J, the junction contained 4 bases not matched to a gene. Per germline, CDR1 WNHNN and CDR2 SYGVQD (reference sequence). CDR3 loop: CASSGLAREQYF. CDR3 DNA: TGCGCCAGCAGCGGACTAGCCCGCGAGCAGTACTTC.

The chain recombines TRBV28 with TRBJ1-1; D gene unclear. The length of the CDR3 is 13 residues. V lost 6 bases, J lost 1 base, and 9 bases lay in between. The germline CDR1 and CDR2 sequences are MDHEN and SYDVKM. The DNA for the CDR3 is TGTGCCAGCAGCCACCGGAGGAACACTGAAGCTTTCTTT. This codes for CASSHRRNTEAFF.

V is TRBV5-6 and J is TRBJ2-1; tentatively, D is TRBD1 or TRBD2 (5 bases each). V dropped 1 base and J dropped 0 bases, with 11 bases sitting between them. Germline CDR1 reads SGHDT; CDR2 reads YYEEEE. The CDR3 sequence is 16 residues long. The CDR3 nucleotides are TGTGCCAGCAGCTTGTATCCAGGGAGCTCCTACAATGAGCAGTTCTTC. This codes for CASSLYPGSSYNEQFF.

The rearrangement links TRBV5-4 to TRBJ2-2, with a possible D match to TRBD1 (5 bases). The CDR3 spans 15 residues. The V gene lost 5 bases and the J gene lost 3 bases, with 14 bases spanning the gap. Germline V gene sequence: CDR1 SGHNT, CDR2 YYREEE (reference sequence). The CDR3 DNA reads TGTGCCAGCAGACAACTTGGGGCGGACACCGGGGAGCTGTTTTTT. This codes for CASRQLGADTGELFF.

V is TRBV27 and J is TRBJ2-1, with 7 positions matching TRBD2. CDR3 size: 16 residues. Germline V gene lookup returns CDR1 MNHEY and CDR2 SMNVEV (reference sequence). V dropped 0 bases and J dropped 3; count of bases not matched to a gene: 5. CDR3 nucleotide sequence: TGTGCCAGCAGTTTATCGTGGGGGGGAGACTACAATGAGCAGTTCTTC. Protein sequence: CASSLSWGGDYNEQFF.

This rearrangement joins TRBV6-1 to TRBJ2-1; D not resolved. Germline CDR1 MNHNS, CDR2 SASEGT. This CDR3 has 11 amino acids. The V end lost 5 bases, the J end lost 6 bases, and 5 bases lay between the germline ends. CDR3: CASSQSNEQFF. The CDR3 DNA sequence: TGTGCCAGCAGTCAGTCCAATGAGCAGTTCTTC.

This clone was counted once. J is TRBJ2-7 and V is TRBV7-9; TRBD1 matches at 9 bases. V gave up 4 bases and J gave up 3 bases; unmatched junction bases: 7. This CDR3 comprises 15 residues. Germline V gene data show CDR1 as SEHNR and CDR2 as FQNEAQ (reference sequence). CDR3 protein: CASSSTRQGDYEQYF. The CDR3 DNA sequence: TGTGCCAGCAGCTCAACCCGACAGGGGGACTACGAGCAGTACTTC.

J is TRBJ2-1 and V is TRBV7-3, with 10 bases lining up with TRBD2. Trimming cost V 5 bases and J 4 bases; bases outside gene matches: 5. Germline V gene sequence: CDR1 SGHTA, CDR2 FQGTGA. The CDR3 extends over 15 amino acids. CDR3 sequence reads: CASSPGTSDYNEQFF. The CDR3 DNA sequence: TGTGCCAGCAGCCCCGGGACTAGCGATTACAATGAGCAGTTCTTC.